Following are 11 T cell receptor beta chains from one sample sequenced in a study of T cell changes during pregnancy in multiple sclerosis. The repertoire was sequenced with immunoSEQ multiplex PCR; TCRdb's copy has only in-frame clones and lacks some. The table records around 80,000 clones, approximately 90% of them present only once. Source: peripheral blood, taken before pregnancy. These receptors came from a female donor with multiple sclerosis, enrolled in a pregnancy study.

This sequence joins TRBV7-9 and TRBJ2-7; 7 nucleotides align to TRBD1. In germline, CDR1 is SEHNR, CDR2 FQNEAQ (reference sequence). This CDR3 is built from 14 residues. V trimming: 5 bases; J trimming: 0 bases; junction bases outside the gene matches: 4. The CDR3 loop reads CASSPTGTSYEQYF. The CDR3 DNA follows: TGTGCCAGCAGCCCGACAGGGACCTCCTACGAGCAGTACTTC.

The rearrangement joins TRBV19 to TRBJ2-3, with D tentatively TRBD2 (6 bases). Deletions cut 5 bases from V and 2 bases from J, with 14 bases between. The CDR3 runs 15 residues. Per germline, CDR1 LNHDA and CDR2 SQIVND (reference sequence). The CDR3 region has the DNA TGTGCCAGTAGTCCCACCGGGACTTACACAGATACGCAGTATTTT. Its translation is CASSPTGTYTDTQYF.

This clone was detected only once. The rearrangement joins TRBV9 to TRBJ2-2; 7 bases are a match to TRBD2. Unmatched junction bases numbered 6, after V lost 4 bases and J lost 9 bases. The CDR3 consists of 13 residues. Germline assignment: CDR1 SGDLS and CDR2 YYNGEE. CDR3 bases: TGTGCCAGCAGCACTAGGGAGGGGTGGGAGCTGTTTTTT. Its translation is CASSTREGWELFF.

The chain combines TRBV25-1 with TRBJ1-2, with 7 bases fitting TRBD1. This CDR3 is 15 amino acids long. V was clipped by 3 bases and J by 7 bases; unmatched bases: 11. Germline CDR1 MGHDK, CDR2 SYGVNS. The CDR3 spells CASSDPDRVECGYTF. For the CDR3, the DNA is TGTGCCAGCAGTGATCCTGACAGGGTTGAGTGTGGCTACACCTTC.

The chain carries TRBV7-6 and TRBJ1-5; D remains unclear. CDR3 size: 15 residues. The germline CDR1 and CDR2 sequences are SGHVS and FNYEAQ. The germline V and J ends were trimmed by 1 base and 3 bases, with 10 bases remaining between them. As DNA, the CDR3 is TGTGCCAGCAGCTTAGGCCAGGTTCCCAATCAGCCCCAGCATTTT. Residues: CASSLGQVPNQPQHF. Variable domain in full (rest from reference TRBV7-6 and TRBJ1-5): GAGVSQSPRYKVTKRGQDVALRCDPISGHVSLYWYRQALGQGPEFLTYFNYEAQQDKSGLPNDRFSAERPEGSISTLTIQRTEQRDSAMYRCASSLGQVPNQPQHFGDGTRLSIL.

The chain recombines TRBV5-6 with TRBJ1-2; 9 bases agree with TRBD1. V was clipped by 3 bases and J by 3 bases; unmatched bases: 6. Germline V CDR1 and CDR2: SGHDT, YYEEEE. The length of the CDR3 is 15 residues. This CDR3 is CASSSGQGQHYGYTF. The CDR3 DNA is TGTGCCAGCAGCTCCGGACAGGGGCAGCACTATGGCTACACCTTC.

The chain carries TRBV6-6 and TRBJ2-1, with a tentative D call TRBD2 (6 bases). With 6 bases removed from V and 8 bases from J, the gap between germline ends came to 17 bases. There are 14 residues in the CDR3. Germline values: CDR1 MNHNY, CDR2 SVGAGI (reference sequence). The CDR3 region has the DNA TGTGCCAGCAGCGGGACTGACGTATTGGATGAGCAGTTCTTC. Residues: CASSGTDVLDEQFF.

V is TRBV9 and J is TRBJ2-3; no reliable D call. The germline gives CDR1 SGDLS, CDR2 YYNGEE. The CDR3 contains 14 residues. V dropped 4 bases and J dropped 4 bases, with 13 bases sitting between them. Here the CDR3 DNA reads TGTGCCAGCAGCTTAGAGTTGGCCCCAGATACGCAGTATTTT. Translating it yields CASSLELAPDTQYF.

The genes are TRBV4-2 and TRBJ2-7, with no clear D. V was trimmed by 0 bases and J by 0 bases, leaving 9 bases between them. The CDR3 spans 15 residues. The V gene's germline CDR1 is LGHNA and CDR2 YNFKEQ. CDR3 in DNA: TGTGCCAGCAGCCAAGATCCGGCAGGCTCCTACGAGCAGTACTTC. Residues: CASSQDPAGSYEQYF.

The rearrangement links TRBV9 to TRBJ2-5; possibly TRBD2 for D (7 bases). The V gene lost 4 bases and the J gene lost 5 bases, with 15 bases spanning the gap. CDR3 length: 14 residues. Per germline, CDR1 SGDLS and CDR2 YYNGEE. CDR3 protein: CASSLTGGGETQYF. The CDR3, as DNA: TGTGCCAGCAGCCTAACGGGGGGCGGTGAGACCCAGTACTTC. The entire variable domain, with the rest obtained from reference TRBV9 and TRBJ2-5, is as follows: DSGVTQTPKHLITATGQRVTLRCSPRSGDLSVYWYQQSLDQGLQFLIQYYNGEERAKGNILERFSAQQFPDLHSELNLSSLELGDSALYFCASSLTGGGETQYFGPGTRLLVL.

J is TRBJ2-7 and V is TRBV6-6; the match to TRBD2 covers 9 bases. The germline V gene has CDR1 MNHNY and CDR2 SVGAGI (reference sequence). The CDR3 covers 14 residues. V dropped 5 bases and J dropped 6; count of bases not matched to a gene: 8. Here the CDR3 DNA reads TGTGCCAGCAGTACGGGGACTAGCTCCCCCGAGCAGTACTTC. Translation: CASSTGTSSPEQYF.